The 22 T cell receptor beta chains listed next were all sequenced from one sample in a study of T cells in women clearing cervical HPV infection (dated by TCRdb to about 2018). Library generation was performed with the immunoSEQ multiplex PCR assay. In its TCRdb copy, this immuneACCESS table keeps in-frame sequences only and misses some clones. Where compared with another copy, unresolved V genes explain less than half of these, and the others have no known cause. The sample's table lists a count of 20,000 to 25,000 clones. The top ten constitute 2% to 3% of the sample. The sequencing input was blood buffy coat. Every receptor here comes from a woman between 18 and 70 years old with a cervical HPV16 infection that either progressed to CIN3+ or cleared (not recorded which).

A remark on this clone: The CDR3 extends 3 residues past the end of the read, so its final part is completed from the germline J gene. This chain connects TRBV20-1 to TRBJ2-4, with D possibly TRBD1 on 7 matching bases. The germline V gene has CDR1 DFQATT and CDR2 SNEGSKA (reference sequence). With 6 bases removed from V and 6 bases from J, the gap between germline ends came to 21 bases. The CDR3 has 15 amino acids. CDR3 in amino acids: CSAPGTMRDRNIQYF. The covered CDR3 bases are TGCAGTGCACCCGGCACTATGCGGGACAGAAACATT.

Remarks on this clone: The sequence runs out 3 residues before the end of the CDR3; the remainder is reconstructed from the germline J gene. This chain links TRBV12-5 with TRBJ1-1; a weak D match, TRBD1 (5 bases). This CDR3 contains 15 residues. Germline V lookup: CDR1 LGHNT, CDR2 FRNRAP. The V and J ends lost 10 bases and 0 bases respectively, with 18 bases between them. Incomplete CDR3 DNA: TGTGCTACTTCTAGGGGAGGGCACATGAACACTGAA. Protein: CATSRGGHMNTE. The entire CDR3 sequence reads CATSRGGHMNTEAFF.

A note on this clone: The read finishes 3 residues shy of the CDR3 end, and the germline J gene is used to complete it. The chain has TRBV7-9 and TRBJ1-1; D remains ambiguous. Germline-derived CDR1 and CDR2 are SEHNR and FQNEAQ (reference sequence). The CDR3 is 12 residues long. The chain's CDR3 is CASSIPGGLAFF. Partial CDR3 DNA: TGTGCCAGCAGCATCCCGGGTGGTTTA.

About this clone: The CDR3 goes on 3 residues after the read ends, and that part is filled in from the germline J gene. The V and J genes are TRBV20-1 and TRBJ1-2; 8 positions match TRBD1. The CDR3 spans 16 residues. Germline trimming cut 2 bases from V and 5 bases from J; bases unmatched to any gene: 13. The germline V gene encodes CDR1 DFQATT and CDR2 SNEGSKA (reference sequence). CDR3 amino acids: CSARQKGDRRLYGYTF. CDR3 DNA, as far as it was read: TGCAGTGCTAGACAAAAAGGGGACAGGAGACTATATGGC.

Points on this clone: The DNA ends 3 residues before the CDR3 does, and the rest of the CDR3 is filled in from the germline J gene. The chain is built from TRBV5-4 and TRBJ1-4, with 9 bases fitting TRBD1. Unmatched junction bases numbered 5, after V lost 3 bases and J lost 8 bases. The CDR3 runs to 14 residues. CDR1 is SGHNT and CDR2 is YYREEE in the germline V gene (reference sequence). The CDR3 DNA, read in part, is TGTGCCAGCAGCTACAGGGGGCGGGAGGAAAAA. Translation: CASSYRGREEK. The full-length CDR3 reads as CASSYRGREEKLFF.

On this clone itself: Sequencing ends 3 residues short of the CDR3 end; the germline J gene provides the rest. The gene calls are TRBV20-1 and TRBJ2-3, with D hard to call. V lost 5 bases, J lost 0 bases, and 9 bases lay in between. CDR1 and CDR2 from the germline V gene are DFQATT and SNEGSKA (reference sequence). The CDR3 covers 13 residues. The covered CDR3 bases are TGCAGTGCTCCAGGTGAAAGCACAGATACG. This encodes CSAPGESTDT. The full CDR3 reads CSAPGESTDTQYF.

Concerning this clone itself: The read falls 3 residues short of the CDR3 end, and the missing part is taken from the germline J gene. V and J are TRBV20-1 and TRBJ2-7; 10 bases fit TRBD1. The germline V gene encodes CDR1 DFQATT and CDR2 SNEGSKA (reference sequence). J lost 3 bases, V lost 3 bases, and 5 bases had no gene match. The CDR3 loop spans 14 amino acids. CDR3 DNA (partial): TGCAGTGCTAGGGGAGGGACAGGGGACTACGAG. Its protein is CSARGGTGDYE. The entire CDR3 sequence reads CSARGGTGDYEQYF.

A note on this clone: The read falls 3 residues short of the CDR3 end, and the missing part is taken from the germline J gene. V and J are TRBV19 and TRBJ1-2; maybe TRBD1 (6 bases). Looked up from germline, CDR1 is LNHDA and CDR2 is SQIVND (reference sequence). The length of the CDR3 is 14 residues. The CDR3 bases that were read are TGTGCCAGTAGTACTCAGGGGCGAGACTACGAC. This encodes CASSTQGRDYD. The full CDR3 is CASSTQGRDYDYTF.

With respect to this clone: The read ends 3 residues before the CDR3 terminus; that terminus is restored from the germline J gene. The V call is TRBV7-6, the J call TRBJ2-3, with 7 bases identical to TRBD1. V shed 2 bases and J 3 bases; nucleotides not matched to a gene: 5. CDR3 length: 15 amino acids. The germline gives CDR1 SGHVS, CDR2 FNYEAQ. This CDR3 reads CASSLRGRRTDTQYF. The DNA read from the CDR3 is TGTGCCAGCAGCTTAAGGGGGCGGAGGACAGATACG. Drawing the rest from reference TRBV7-6 and TRBJ2-3, the complete variable domain is GAGVSQSPRYKVTKRGQDVALRCDPISGHVSLYWYRQALGQGPEFLTYFNYEAQQDKSGLPNDRFSAERPEGSISTLTIQRTEQRDSAMYRCASSLRGRRTDTQYFGPGTRLTVL.

The part of the CDR3 DNA that was read is TGCAGTGCTACGACATCGTGGCGATACAATGAG. Its translation: CSATTSWRYNE. The full CDR3 protein is CSATTSWRYNEQFF. This chain connects TRBV20-1 to TRBJ2-1, with unresolved D. The read comes to an end 3 residues before the CDR3 does, leaving the germline J gene to fill in the end. Trimming took off 4 bases at V and 4 bases at J, with 14 bases between the two ends. CDR1 and CDR2 from the germline V gene are DFQATT and SNEGSKA (reference sequence). The CDR3 is 14 amino acids.

Note on this clone: The read ends 3 residues shy of where the CDR3 ends; the end is completed using the germline J gene. The chain carries TRBV5-1 and TRBJ2-3; 10 bases align to TRBD2. Germline V gene sequence: CDR1 SGHRS, CDR2 YFSETQ. The CDR3 runs 16 residues. V was clipped by 4 bases and J by 2 bases; unmatched bases: 7. CDR3: CASSPLTSGVTDTQYF. Incomplete CDR3 DNA: TGCGCCAGCAGCCCCCTAACTAGCGGGGTCACAGATACG.

With respect to this clone: The junction and the germline gene differ at one end; a read error may be behind it. The sequenced fragment ends 3 residues before the CDR3 boundary, so the rest is inferred from the germline J gene. This same CDR3 is encoded by further DNA sequences in the sample. The chain employs TRBV13 and TRBJ1-2; possibly TRBD1 for D (6 bases). Germline-derived CDR1 and CDR2 are PRHDT and FYEKMQ (reference sequence). The CDR3 loop spans 12 amino acids. The sequenced CDR3 bases are TGTGCCAGCAGCCCTCAGGGGAATGGT. Amino acid sequence: CASSPQGNG. The full CDR3 protein reads CASSPQGNGYTF.

With regard to this clone: The read comes to an end 3 residues before the CDR3 does, leaving the germline J gene to fill in the end. The chain uses TRBV7-2 and TRBJ2-4; 9 bases map to TRBD1. The CDR3 totals 14 residues. From germline, CDR1 is SGHTA and CDR2 FQGNSA. The CDR3 is CASSTDRGVYGQYF. CDR3 bases read: TGTGCCAGCAGCACTGACAGGGGGGTCTATGGT.

Regarding this clone: The read ends 3 residues before the CDR3 terminus; that terminus is restored from the germline J gene. The chain combines TRBV2 with TRBJ1-2; 8 bases align to TRBD1. Trimming cost V 6 bases and J 7 bases; bases outside gene matches: 7. The CDR3 is made up of 13 amino acids. Germline CDR1 is SNHLY and CDR2 is FYNNEI. The CDR3 bases that were read are TGTGCCAGCAGCGGACAGGGAAGCATTGGC. Translating it yields CASSGQGSIG. The full CDR3 protein is CASSGQGSIGYTF.

Notes on this clone: The read halts 3 residues ahead of the CDR3 end, with the missing end drawn from the germline J gene. The chain combines TRBV28 with TRBJ1-4, with D hard to call. Trimming cost V 4 bases and J 4 bases, with 13 bases left between them. This CDR3 contains 15 residues. Germline-derived CDR1 and CDR2 are MDHEN and SYDVKM. CDR3 bases read: TGTGCCAGCAGTTCTAGCATGGAATATAATGAAAAA. Translation gives CASSSSMEYNEK. The full CDR3 protein is CASSSSMEYNEKLFF.

Details on this clone: The observed sequence ends 3 residues before the CDR3 terminus, with the missing tail filled in from the germline J gene. The rearrangement uses TRBV19 and TRBJ1-5; TRBD1 agrees at 11 bases. This CDR3 region has 16 residues. Germline-derived CDR1 and CDR2 are LNHDA and SQIVND (reference sequence). The V gene end was trimmed by 8 bases and the J gene end by 0 bases; junction bases not matched to a gene: 6. CDR3 DNA, as far as it was read: TGTGCCAGTCGGGGACAGGGGGAGGGTAGCAATCAGCCC. Residues: CASRGQGEGSNQP. The complete CDR3 reads CASRGQGEGSNQPQHF.

As concerns this clone: The read ends 3 residues early relative to the CDR3; the germline J gene fills the gap. The chain links TRBV6-2 or TRBV6-3 to TRBJ2-3; D remains ambiguous. The CDR3 consists of 13 residues. In germline, CDR1 is MNHEY, CDR2 SVGEGT. The covered CDR3 bases are TGTGCCAGCAGTTACGACAACAATCAGCCG. Residues: CASSYDNNQP. The CDR3 as a whole reads CASSYDNNQPQYF.

For this clone: The read comes to an end 3 residues before the CDR3 does, leaving the germline J gene to fill in the end. This chain connects TRBV7-2 to TRBJ2-1; 7 nucleotides agree with TRBD1. The CDR3 loop spans 15 amino acids. Germline V gene data show CDR1 as SGHTA and CDR2 as FQGNSA. J lost 9 bases, V lost 5 bases, and 13 bases had no gene match. The CDR3 protein is CASSTGQRGPSEQFF. CDR3 DNA, as far as it was read: TGTGCCAGCAGCACGGGACAGAGGGGCCCGAGTGAG.

On this clone: The read gets to within 3 residues of the CDR3 end, and the germline J gene fills in the rest. The rearrangement links TRBV15 to TRBJ1-6; TRBD1 aligns across 7 bases. The CDR3 has 16 amino acids. J gave up 8 bases and V 0 bases, and 7 bases lay outside the gene matches. Germline values: CDR1 LNHNV, CDR2 YYDKDF (reference sequence). CDR3 sequence reads: CATSRDLGQGDSPLHF. CDR3 bases read: TGTGCCACCAGCAGAGATCTGGGTCAGGGGGATTCACCC.

To note about this clone: The observed sequence ends 3 residues before the CDR3 terminus, with the missing tail filled in from the germline J gene. The V call is TRBV7-2, the J call TRBJ1-1; unclear D gene. The CDR3 spans 13 residues. Looked up from germline, CDR1 is SGHTA and CDR2 is FQGNSA. The V end was cut by 6 bases, the J end by 5 bases, with 13 bases between. The CDR3 spells CASSYYSGTEAFF. The part of the CDR3 DNA that was read is TGTGCCAGCAGTTATTATAGCGGGACTGAA.

Here the CDR3 reads CASSLSPGGLAGPSFPTGELFF. Incomplete CDR3 DNA: TGTGCCAGCAGTTTATCTCCCGGCGGACTAGCGGGACCAAGTTTCCCCACCGGGGAG. The chain links TRBV27 to TRBJ2-2; 12 bases fit TRBD2. The DNA ends 3 residues before the CDR3 does, and the rest of the CDR3 is filled in from the germline J gene. Germline loops: CDR1 MNHEY, CDR2 SMNVEV (reference sequence). The CDR3 has 22 amino acids. Trimming removed 0 bases from V and 4 bases from J; junction bases left unmatched: 18.

The CDR3 is CASSESRSNTDTQYF. CDR3 DNA, as far as it was read: TGTGCCAGCAGTGAATCCAGGAGTAACACAGATACG. The V gene is TRBV2, the J gene TRBJ2-3; D gene uncertain. The sequenced fragment ends 3 residues before the CDR3 boundary, so the rest is inferred from the germline J gene. CDR1 SNHLY and CDR2 FYNNEI come from the germline V gene. This CDR3 spans 15 amino acids. V gave up 2 bases and J gave up 2 bases, with 11 bases separating them.